This TCR beta chain emerged from a study of long-term antiretroviral therapy in people with HIV (dated by TCRdb to between 2021 and 2023). With respect to the entire study: Collection of the earliest samples took place about a decade ahead of the 2015 WHO recommendation for immediate ART, at a time when ART was typically delayed until CD4 counts fell. This retrospective serial study examined whether starting ART and sustained HIV suppression were associated with changes in the composition and diversity of the TRB repertoire in peripheral blood. The cohort contributed 150 to 200 cryopreserved PBMC samples from about 30 adults with confirmed HIV infection, collected serially over a mean of approximately six years (range 1-12). About 40% of the 30 participants with HIV were female. No cross-contamination during QIAcube processing was seen in test extractions of a monoclonal T-cell line run alongside approximately 36 polyclonal samples.

Turning to this clone: The antigen it binds to is not known. Within one base of it there is no much larger clone, and no base qualities were kept.

The germline V gene encodes CDR1 SGHTA and CDR2 FQGNSA. V is shortened by 5 bases, J by 0 bases, and the region joining them spans 8 bases. The CDR3 sequence holds 14 residues, the cysteine and phenylalanine included. Left in the record is the CDR3 DNA by itself, 42 bases read in frame from the first base. Participants were included only if at least one PBMC sample before ART initiation and at least two post-ART samples were available. All participants with HIV were treated in the United States of America. Before DNA extraction, cryopreserved samples of roughly 0.9-11 million PBMC were thawed and washed. At the time of the earliest PBMC sample, participants with HIV were aged between roughly 23 and 60 years. Per participant, PBMC samples came from 1-4 timepoints prior to ART initiation and 2-8 timepoints following ART initiation, for a median of 7 samples. For every participant, serial HIV viral load, CD4+ T-cell count, ART history and demographic data were obtained. Genomic DNA was extracted from unsorted PBMC with a Qiagen kit on a QIAcube, processed in batches of 12 samples.

On the study overall, not on this receptor specifically: Narrower CDR3 length ranges were observed in HIV repertoires than in controls, and an antigen-experienced repertoire with only a slight naive shift after ART was suggested by the network structure. No data were available on ART adherence, viral resistance or therapy changes, limiting inferences about post-ART repertoire changes. Samples dated from the mid-2000s to the late 2010s, and the ART regimens used may be less effective than current ones. Expanded TRB clones identified before ART initiation dominated the repertoire at all time points, although this dominance fluctuated and declined in many PLHIV after ART. Since PBMC availability was limited, sequencing covered only the TCR beta chain, with no alpha chain pairing. A significant increase in TRB diversity was found to be associated with ART initiation, although TRB diversity was observed to remain significantly below that of transplant donor controls even after long-term ART. Because pre-ART samples had limited cell numbers, unsorted PBMC were profiled rather than sorted CD4+ and CD8+ T cells.

The immunoSEQ hsTCRB v3.0 assay was used at survey level resolution to sequence the TRB variable region. A depth of roughly 40,000-50,000 T-cell genomes per sample was targeted for TRB sequencing. An Illumina MiSeq with a v3 150-cycle kit was used to sequence the pooled TRB libraries. In the original analysis: Repertoire analysis ran in R within a reproducible Nextflow workflow covering QC, data transformation and analysis. LymphoSeq2, an R package for AIRR-Seq data exploration, was used to implement custom analyses. A handful of samples that produced fewer than 5000 total TRB sequences were removed, so some 190 HIV repertoires were analyzed. Among the approximately 190 HIV repertoires that were kept, under 60 were collected before ART initiation and around 130 were collected after ART initiation. Each repertoire was downsampled to 5000 TRB nucleotide sequences, and summary statistics were averaged across 100 downsampling iterations. Only TRB sequences with CDR3 regions of at least seven amino acids were retained for analysis. Two measures captured diversity: a Shannon entropy-derived clonality score and the Gini coefficient. In repertoire networks, the top 5000 CDR3 amino acid sequences were linked whenever an edit distance of one separated two sequences. For TRB CDR3 amino acid sequences, antigen specificity groups and MHC restriction were predicted with GLIPH2. To flag known associations with CMV, EBV, HIV or tissue antigens, CDR3 amino acid sequences were compared against VDJdb and McPAS-TCR. Pre-ART, post-ART and control groups were compared with Wilcoxon signed-rank tests and Holm-Bonferroni correction. Held by TCRdb, this immuneACCESS table contains in-frame sequences only and omits some clones. Under half of the omission traces to an unresolved V gene where checked; the cause of the rest is unknown. D and trimming come from the DNA, and the V and J calls and clone size come from that table. A total of tens of thousands of clones appear in this sample, more than 65% of them only once. Of the sample, about 2.1% falls within the top ten clones.

Material: unsorted PBMCs, obtained 3 years after starting antiretroviral therapy. The sequence joins TRBV7-2 to TRBJ1-5; the D region possibly corresponds to TRBD1 (5 bases align). The sequence was obtained from a man aged 45 to 65 with HIV. CDR3 loop: CASSLTGSNQPQHF. The nucleotide sequence reads TGTGCCAGCAGCCTTACAGGTAGCAATCAGCCCCAGCATTTT.